What follows describes a single T cell receptor (beta chain). This specimen comes from a study of cytomegalovirus exposure and HLA in healthy donors. This PCR relied on a set of 60 Vbeta primers and 13 Jbeta primers. Sequenced by immunoSEQ multiplex PCR; TCRdb stores in-frame clones only, minus some. The sample lists about 190,000 clones; approximately 82% were seen once. Per germline, CDR1 SGDLS and CDR2 YYNGEE. The CDR3 is 16 residues long. V dropped 2 bases and J dropped 4; count of bases not matched to a gene: 9. J is TRBJ2-7 and V is TRBV9; the match to TRBD1 covers 10 bases. The sequencing sample was made of PBMCs. The sequence derives from a man aged 40-55 years in good health and CMV-seropositive. The CDR3 nucleotides are TGTGCCAGCAGCGTCTCCCCGGGGACAGGGGCATACGAGCAGTACTTC. Translated, it gives CASSVSPGTGAYEQYF.